This T cell receptor (beta chain) was sequenced for a study of technical replicates of blood from a few donors. The method was immunoSEQ multiplex PCR; TCRdb's version includes in-frame clones alone and lacks a portion of them. The sample consists of roughly 80,000 clones, 90% to 95% of them appearing once. With 5 bases removed from V and 2 bases from J, the gap between germline ends came to 13 bases. There are 15 residues in the CDR3. Germline loops: CDR1 MNHEY, CDR2 SMNVEV (reference sequence). This TCR was recovered from a human donor in good health. This chain connects TRBV27 to TRBJ2-4; D is possibly TRBD2 (5 bases). Material: T cells isolated from PBMCs. The CDR3 DNA is TGTGCCAGCAGTCAGTCGGGGTTCACCAAAAACATTCAGTACTTC. Its translation: CASSQSGFTKNIQYF.